This T cell receptor beta chain was sequenced during a study of beta chain features in type 1 diabetes. Study details: Examination covered under 110 million sorted cells spanning all samples.

Reverse transcribing all isolated RNA meant expressed TCRB transcripts were sequenced. Generated by immunoSEQ multiplex PCR, the TCRdb table keeps only in-frame clones and is missing some. This sample has about 660,000 clones, with about 14% found just once. Trimming cost V 0 bases and J 3 bases, with 15 bases left between them. From germline, CDR1 is SGDLS and CDR2 YYNGEE. The CDR3 consists of 16 residues. About this clone: Antigen: not known.

Study-level results: Individuals with type 1 diabetes displayed fewer insertions and more deletions at VDJ junctions. Cells carrying high TCR expression could end up over-represented when cDNA is sequenced. For patients, the naive, central memory and Treg TCRB repertoires appeared more alike than for healthy donors. Moderate yet significant TCRB CDR3 shortening was seen in Type 1 diabetes patients in all four CD4+ subsets.

This TCR derives from a man aged 18 to 30 with type 1 diabetes. V and J are TRBV9 and TRBJ2-5; either TRBD1 or TRBD2 may supply D (5 bases each). The sequenced material came from naive CD4+ T cells from blood. The CDR3 DNA is TGTGCCAGCAGCGTAGGTTTGGGGGTCAGCAAAGAGACCCAGTACTTC. It encodes CASSVGLGVSKETQYF.